Each of the 10 T cell receptor beta chains below was sequenced from the same sample in a study of T cells in Graves' hyperthyroidism and ophthalmopathy. The TCR beta CDR3 regions underwent amplification using RNA transcripts as the source. HTBI primers drove first-round RT-PCR of the TCR CDR3. TCRdb called the multiplex PCR reads again in MiXCR, with one record for every CDR3 protein. Here the sample spans around 200,000 distinct CDR3 sequences, 18% being singletons. The material sequenced was blood. These receptors came from a man aged 35 to 55 with Graves' hyperthyroidism.

This chain links TRBV30 with TRBJ2-7; 7 positions match TRBD2. This CDR3 is built from 13 residues. Germline values: CDR1 GTSNPN, CDR2 SVGIG (reference sequence). The J segment lost 6 bases and the V segment lost 2 bases, leaving 7 bases of the junction unmatched. CDR3 sequence: CAWSSGTGGEQYF. The CDR3 bases are TGTGCCTGGAGTAGCGGGACGGGCGGCGAGCAGTACTTC.

This clonotype has at least ten counts. The V call is TRBV7-2, the J call TRBJ2-3, with TRBD1 identical over 7 bases. CDR1 SGHTA and CDR2 FQGNSA come from the germline V gene. This CDR3 region has 14 residues. Losses at the gene ends were 1 base for V and 4 bases for J; bases not matched to a gene: 2. The CDR3 here is CASSLEGTADTQYF. The DNA for the CDR3 is TGTGCCAGCAGCTTAGAAGGGACAGCAGATACGCAGTATTTT.

V gene TRBV29-1 combines with J gene TRBJ2-1, with 7 bases matching TRBD1. The CDR3 extends over 14 amino acids. Germline V CDR1 and CDR2: SQVTM, ANQGSEA. V lost 7 bases and J lost 9; bases outside the gene matches: 15. The CDR3 DNA is TGCAGCGCTGATAGAGGGGGCGCCCTGAGTGAGCAGTTCTTC. It translates to CSADRGGALSEQFF.

A single count supports this clonotype. A read error is possible here, since a much larger clone lies one base away. V usage is TRBV10-3 and J usage is TRBJ2-1, with no clear D. The CDR3 totals 13 residues. The V end was cut by 4 bases, the J end by 8 bases, with 12 bases between. The germline V gene encodes CDR1 ENHRY and CDR2 SYGVKD. In nucleotides, the CDR3 is TGTGCCATCAGTGGGTGGACCGAGGATGAGCAGTTCTTC. Encoded protein: CAISGWTEDEQFF.

The V and J genes are TRBV2 and TRBJ1-1, with TRBD1 as a possible D gene (5 bases). The germline V and J ends were trimmed by 8 bases and 0 bases, with 10 bases remaining between them. This CDR3 region has 13 residues. Germline V gene lookup returns CDR1 SNHLY and CDR2 FYNNEI. The CDR3 protein is CASGGSMNTEAFF. CDR3 nucleotide sequence: TGTGCCAGCGGGGGGTCCATGAACACTGAAGCTTTCTTT.

This clonotype was seen ten or more times. V usage is TRBV28 and J usage is TRBJ1-1, with D unclear. The germline V gene encodes CDR1 MDHEN and CDR2 SYDVKM. This CDR3 region has 13 residues. Trimming left V 6 bases short and J 4 bases short, with 12 bases between. The CDR3 DNA follows: TGTGCCAGCAGAGAAGGGAGGAGCACTGAAGCTTTCTTT. This sequence encodes CASREGRSTEAFF.

The chain uses TRBV20-1 and TRBJ2-7; TRBD2 might be the D (7 bases). Looked up from germline, CDR1 is DFQATT and CDR2 is SNEGSKA (reference sequence). V was shortened by 3 bases and J by 4 bases, with 22 bases between the two germline ends. There are 16 residues in the CDR3. CDR3 DNA sequence: TGCAGTGCTAGGGGGGTGAAGAGGGGGGGAGCTTACGAGCAGTACTTC. Translating gives CSARGVKRGGAYEQYF.

Many counts were recorded for this clonotype. CDR3 nucleotide sequence: TGTGCCAGCAGTTTATCTCCCCCGCAGGTAGGGACTGAAGCTTTCTTT. Encoded protein: CASSLSPPQVGTEAFF. The V and J genes are TRBV12-3 or TRBV12-4 and TRBJ1-1; D gene ambiguous. Trimming took 2 bases from V and 5 from J, leaving 18 bases between them. The CDR3 covers 16 residues.

This clonotype came up many times. The V gene is TRBV5-1, the J gene TRBJ1-5; no reliable D call. Germline values: CDR1 SGHRS, CDR2 YFSETQ. There are 15 residues in the CDR3. V lost 3 bases and J 3 bases, leaving 13 bases between the germline ends. The CDR3 region has the DNA TGCGCCAGCAGCTCCTCCCTGAGGAACAATCAGCCCCAGCATTTT. Its translation is CASSSSLRNNQPQHF.

The CDR3 DNA reads TGTGCCAGCAGTTTTGGGACCACCTATGGCTACACCTTC. Translated: CASSFGTTYGYTF. The chain combines TRBV28 with TRBJ1-2; D perhaps matches TRBD1 (5 bases). V shed 3 bases and J shed 4 bases, with 9 bases lying between them. This CDR3 comprises 13 residues. Germline CDR1 MDHEN, CDR2 SYDVKM.